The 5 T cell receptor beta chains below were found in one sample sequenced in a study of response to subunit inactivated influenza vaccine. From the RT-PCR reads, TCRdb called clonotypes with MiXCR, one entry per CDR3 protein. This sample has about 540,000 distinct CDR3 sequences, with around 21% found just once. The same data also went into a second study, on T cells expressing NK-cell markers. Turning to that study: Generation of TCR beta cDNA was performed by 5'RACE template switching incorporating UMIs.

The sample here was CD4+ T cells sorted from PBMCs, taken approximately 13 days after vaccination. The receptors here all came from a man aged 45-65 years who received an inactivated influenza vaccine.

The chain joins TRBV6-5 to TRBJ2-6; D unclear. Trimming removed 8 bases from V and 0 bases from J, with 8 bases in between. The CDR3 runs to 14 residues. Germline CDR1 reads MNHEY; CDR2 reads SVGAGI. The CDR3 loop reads CASGSYSGANVLTF. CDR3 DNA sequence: TGTGCCAGCGGTAGTTACTCTGGGGCCAACGTCCTGACTTTC.

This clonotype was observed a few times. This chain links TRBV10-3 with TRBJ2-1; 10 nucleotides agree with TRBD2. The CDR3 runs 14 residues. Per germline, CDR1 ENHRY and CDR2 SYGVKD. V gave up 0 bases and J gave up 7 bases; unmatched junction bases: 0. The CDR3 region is CAISESGLANEQFF. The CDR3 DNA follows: TGTGCCATCAGTGAGTCGGGACTAGCGAATGAGCAGTTCTTC.

The CDR3: CSVPNRDRLTGELFF. The CDR3 DNA reads as TGCAGCGTCCCCAACCGGGACAGGCTGACGGGGGAGCTGTTTTTT. The V gene is TRBV29-1, the J gene TRBJ2-2; 8 bases fit TRBD1. The CDR3 has 15 residues. With V trimmed by 6 bases and J by 8 bases, 14 bases remained unmatched. The V gene's germline CDR1 is SQVTM and CDR2 ANQGSEA.

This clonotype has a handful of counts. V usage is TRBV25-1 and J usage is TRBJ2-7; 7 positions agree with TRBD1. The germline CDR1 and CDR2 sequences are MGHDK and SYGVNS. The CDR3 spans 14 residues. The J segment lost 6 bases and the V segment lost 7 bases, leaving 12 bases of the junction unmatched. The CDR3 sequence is CASTETGIFGEQYF. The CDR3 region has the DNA TGTGCCAGCACAGAGACAGGGATCTTTGGCGAGCAGTACTTC.

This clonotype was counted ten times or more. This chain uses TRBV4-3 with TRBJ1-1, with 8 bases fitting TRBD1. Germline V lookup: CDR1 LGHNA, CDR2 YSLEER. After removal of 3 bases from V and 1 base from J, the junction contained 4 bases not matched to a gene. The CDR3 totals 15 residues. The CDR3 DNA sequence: TGCGCCAGCAGCCAGGCAGGACAGGGGAACACTGAAGCTTTCTTT. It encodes CASSQAGQGNTEAFF.